This TCR beta chain was sequenced in a study of OX40 agonist ivuxolimab in advanced cancers. Data came from immunoSEQ multiplex PCR; TCRdb stores just in-frame clones and leaves some out. The sample shows about 26,000 clones, roughly 89% of them seen only once. V was shortened by 2 bases and J by 3 bases, with 7 bases between the two germline ends. Germline lookup yields CDR1 SGHNT and CDR2 YENEEA. The CDR3 consists of 13 residues. This specimen was CD4+ or CD8+ T cells sorted from blood, taken in a trial of the OX40 agonist ivuxolimab. The chain has TRBV11-3 and TRBJ1-1; D gene ambiguous. The TCR comes from an adult with an advanced solid tumor such as melanoma, head and neck, liver or kidney cancer. CDR3 sequence: CASSLSAYTEAFF. For the CDR3, the DNA is TGTGCCAGCAGCTTATCAGCCTACACTGAAGCTTTCTTT.